The entry below gives a single T cell receptor (beta chain) sequence along with its context. This record comes from a study of regulatory T cells in long-lasting Graves disease. Germline CDR1 and CDR2: SNHLY and FYNNEI. The CDR3 sequence is 13 residues long. The V end was cut by 4 bases, the J end by 5 bases, with 9 bases between. Assembly of TCR beta libraries relied on iRepertoire HTBI primers together with Arm-PCR of CDR3 regions. TCRdb re-derived calls from the multiplex PCR reads in MiXCR, one entry per CDR3 protein. The top ten hold 10% to 15% of the sample, which has approximately 490,000 distinct CDR3 sequences, 15% to 20% seen once. The sample's time point: newly diagnosed GD, antithyroid drugs for less than 3 months. PBMC-derived RNA was used for the TCR library. This sample also belongs to another study, concerning T cells in Graves' hyperthyroidism and ophthalmopathy.

This sample comprised peripheral blood mononuclear cells (PBMCs), obtained at new diagnosis, from a patient treated with antithyroid drugs. The receptor's source is a man aged 35 to 55 with Graves disease. The gene calls are TRBV2 and TRBJ2-4, with a weak D call TRBD1 (6 bases). CDR3 region: CASSAGAENIQYF. The CDR3 DNA follows: TGTGCCAGCAGTGCAGGGGCGGAAAACATTCAGTACTTC. The whole variable domain, filled in from reference TRBV2 and TRBJ2-4, reads EPEVTQTPSHQVTQMGQEVILRCVPISNHLYFYWYRQILGQKVEFLVSFYNNEISEKSEIFDDQFSVERPDGSNFTLKIRSTKLEDSAMYFCASSAGAENIQYFGAGTRLSVL.